Listed below are T cell receptor beta chains from one sample, sequenced in a study of OX40 agonist ivuxolimab in advanced cancers. Some clones are missing from TCRdb's copy, which holds only in-frame ones; the method was immunoSEQ multiplex PCR. The sample shows 72,000 or so clones, 85% to 90% of them seen only once. The sequencing here drew on CD4+ or CD8+ T cells sorted from blood, taken in a trial of the OX40 agonist ivuxolimab. The source of these receptors is an adult with an advanced solid tumor such as melanoma, head and neck, liver or kidney cancer. The conserved cysteine and the conserved F or W are not part of the CDR3 here. The order of the fields is D gene, V gene, CDR3 protein. The D gene is left open where the match is weak.

D gene: TRBD2
V gene: TRBV7-2
CDR3 protein: ASSSRTSGSNTGELF

D gene: NA
V gene: TRBV6-6
CDR3 protein: ASRSQGSAF

D gene: NA
V gene: TRBV9
CDR3 protein: ASSVLPKETQY

D gene: NA
V gene: TRBV11-1
CDR3 protein: ASSLNLEGEAF

D gene: NA
V gene: TRBV28
CDR3 protein: ASSPRFLGGEDIQY

D gene: NA
V gene: TRBV7-9
CDR3 protein: ASSIRGDSPLH

D gene: NA
V gene: TRBV5-5
CDR3 protein: ASSTGTWGEKLF

D gene: TRBD2
V gene: TRBV5-1
CDR3 protein: ASSSLAGSTDTQY

D gene: TRBD1
V gene: TRBV5-1
CDR3 protein: ASSFGQIRDRNTEAF

D gene: TRBD2
V gene: TRBV10-3
CDR3 protein: AISEPGLARNEQF

D gene: NA
V gene: TRBV4-3
CDR3 protein: ASSQDISGTEAF

D gene: NA
V gene: TRBV25-1
CDR3 protein: ASSWDFDSAPLH

D gene: TRBD2
V gene: TRBV29-1
CDR3 protein: SVVTSGTWDEQY

D gene: NA
V gene: TRBV9
CDR3 protein: ASSANPTGLAF

D gene: NA
V gene: TRBV5-6
CDR3 protein: ASSFSSTGELF

D gene: NA
V gene: TRBV9
CDR3 protein: ASSASGAGANVLT

D gene: NA
V gene: TRBV10-3
CDR3 protein: AIRGTGDGYT

D gene: NA
V gene: TRBV7-8
CDR3 protein: DSSLASGTRNTIY

D gene: NA
V gene: TRBV5-1
CDR3 protein: ASSFDPGAGNTIY

D gene: TRBD1
V gene: TRBV5-1
CDR3 protein: ASSLDRGDGYT

D gene: NA
V gene: TRBV7-2
CDR3 protein: ASSLVPGRLSTDTQY

D gene: NA
V gene: TRBV4-3
CDR3 protein: ASSFNIFETQY

D gene: TRBD2
V gene: TRBV27
CDR3 protein: ASSPLGRGAGKNIQY

D gene: TRBD2
V gene: TRBV5-1
CDR3 protein: ASSARGGDAVEQF

D gene: NA
V gene: TRBV18
CDR3 protein: ASSLINYNEQF

D gene: TRBD2
V gene: TRBV7-2
CDR3 protein: ASSFHRGGPDTQY

D gene: TRBD1
V gene: TRBV19
CDR3 protein: ASTGTGTRNQPQH